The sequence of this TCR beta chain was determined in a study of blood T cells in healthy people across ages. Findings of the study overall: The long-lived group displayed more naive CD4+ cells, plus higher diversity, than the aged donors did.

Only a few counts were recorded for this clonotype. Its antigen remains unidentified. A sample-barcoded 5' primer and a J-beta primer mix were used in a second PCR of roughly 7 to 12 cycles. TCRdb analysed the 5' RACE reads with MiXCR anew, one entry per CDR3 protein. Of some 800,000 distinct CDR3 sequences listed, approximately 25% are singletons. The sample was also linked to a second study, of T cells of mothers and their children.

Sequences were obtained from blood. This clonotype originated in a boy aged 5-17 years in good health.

In nucleotides, the CDR3 is TGTGCCAGCAGCTTAGGTTTGGGCTGGGCAGATAGCACAGATACGCAGTATTTT. Its translation is CASSLGLGWADSTDTQYF. The chain has TRBV7-2 and TRBJ2-3; D call uncertain. Germline V CDR1 and CDR2: SGHTA, FQGNSA. This CDR3 comprises 18 residues. Trimming stripped 1 base from V and 0 bases from J, with 17 bases between.